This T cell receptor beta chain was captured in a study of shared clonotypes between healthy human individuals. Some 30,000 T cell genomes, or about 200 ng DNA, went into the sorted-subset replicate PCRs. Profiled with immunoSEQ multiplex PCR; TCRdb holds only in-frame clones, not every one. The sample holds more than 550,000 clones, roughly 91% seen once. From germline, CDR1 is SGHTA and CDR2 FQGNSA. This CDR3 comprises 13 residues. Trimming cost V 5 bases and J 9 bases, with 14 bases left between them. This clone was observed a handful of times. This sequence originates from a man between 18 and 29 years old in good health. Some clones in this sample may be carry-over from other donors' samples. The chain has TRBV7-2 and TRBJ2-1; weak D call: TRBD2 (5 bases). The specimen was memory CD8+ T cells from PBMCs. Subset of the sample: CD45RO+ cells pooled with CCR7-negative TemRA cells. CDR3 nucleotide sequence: TGTGCCAGCAGCATATTACTAGGCAGTGAGCAGTTCTTC. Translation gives CASSILLGSEQFF.